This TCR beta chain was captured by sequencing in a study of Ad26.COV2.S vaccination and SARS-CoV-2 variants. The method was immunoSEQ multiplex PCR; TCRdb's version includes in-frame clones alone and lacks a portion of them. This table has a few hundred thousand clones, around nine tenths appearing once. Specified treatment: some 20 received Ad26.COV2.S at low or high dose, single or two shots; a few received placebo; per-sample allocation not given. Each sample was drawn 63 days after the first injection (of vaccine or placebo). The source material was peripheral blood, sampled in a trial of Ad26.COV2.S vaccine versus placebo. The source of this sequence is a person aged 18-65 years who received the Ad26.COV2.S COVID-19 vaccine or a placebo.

CDR3 nucleotides: TGTGCCAGCAGCTTAAGGGACAGAATTTCGGATACGCAGTATTTT. Translated: CASSLRDRISDTQYF. The rearrangement uses TRBV7-2 and TRBJ2-3; 7 bases fit TRBD1. The CDR3 loop spans 15 amino acids. V dropped 2 bases and J dropped 6; count of bases not matched to a gene: 8. Germline loops: CDR1 SGHTA, CDR2 FQGNSA.